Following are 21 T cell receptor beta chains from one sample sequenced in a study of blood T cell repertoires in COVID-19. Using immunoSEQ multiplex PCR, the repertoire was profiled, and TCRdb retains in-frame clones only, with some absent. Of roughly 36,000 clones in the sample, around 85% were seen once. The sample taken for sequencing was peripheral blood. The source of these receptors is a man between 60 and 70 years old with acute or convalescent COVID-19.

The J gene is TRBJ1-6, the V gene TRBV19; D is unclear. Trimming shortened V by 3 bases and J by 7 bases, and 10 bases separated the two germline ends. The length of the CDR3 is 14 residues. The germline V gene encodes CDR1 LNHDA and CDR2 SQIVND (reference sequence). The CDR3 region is CASSIIPGNSPLHF. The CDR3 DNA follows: TGTGCCAGTAGTATTATCCCCGGGAATTCACCCCTCCACTTT.

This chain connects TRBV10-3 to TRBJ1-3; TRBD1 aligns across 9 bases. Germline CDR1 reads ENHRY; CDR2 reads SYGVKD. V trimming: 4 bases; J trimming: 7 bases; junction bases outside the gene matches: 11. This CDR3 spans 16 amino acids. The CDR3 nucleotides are TGTGCCATCAGTGGGGGACAGGGAACTCTGGAGAACACCATATATTTT. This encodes CAISGGQGTLENTIYF.

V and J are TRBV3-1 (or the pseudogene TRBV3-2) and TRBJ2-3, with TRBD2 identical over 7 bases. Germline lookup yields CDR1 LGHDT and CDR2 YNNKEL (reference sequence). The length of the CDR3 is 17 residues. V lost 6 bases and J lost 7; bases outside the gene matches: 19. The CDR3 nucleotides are TGTGCCAGCAGTCCACTCGGCGGGCGGGGGAATATGAATACGCAGTATTTT. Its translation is CASSPLGGRGNMNTQYF.

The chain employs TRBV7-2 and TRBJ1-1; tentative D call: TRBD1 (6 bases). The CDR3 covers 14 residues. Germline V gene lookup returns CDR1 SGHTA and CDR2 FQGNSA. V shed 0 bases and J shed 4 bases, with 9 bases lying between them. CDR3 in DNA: TGTGCCAGCAGCTTAGCCAGGGGCCGCACTGAAGCTTTCTTT. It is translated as CASSLARGRTEAFF.

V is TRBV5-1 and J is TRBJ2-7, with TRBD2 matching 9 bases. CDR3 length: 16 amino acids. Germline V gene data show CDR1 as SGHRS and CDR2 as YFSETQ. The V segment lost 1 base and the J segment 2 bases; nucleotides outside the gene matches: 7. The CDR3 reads CASSLRASGTPYEQYF. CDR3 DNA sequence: TGCGCCAGCAGCTTGAGGGCTAGCGGGACACCCTACGAGCAGTACTTC.

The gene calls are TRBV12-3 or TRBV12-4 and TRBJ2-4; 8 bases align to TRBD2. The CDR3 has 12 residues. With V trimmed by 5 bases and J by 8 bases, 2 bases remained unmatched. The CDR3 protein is CASSTGGDIQYF. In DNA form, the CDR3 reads TGTGCCAGCAGTACCGGGGGGGACATTCAGTACTTC.

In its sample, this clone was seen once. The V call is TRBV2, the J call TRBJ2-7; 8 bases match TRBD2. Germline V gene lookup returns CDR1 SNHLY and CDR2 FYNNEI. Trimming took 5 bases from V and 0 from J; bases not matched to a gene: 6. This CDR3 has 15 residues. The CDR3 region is CASSHSGASSYEQYF. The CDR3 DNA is TGTGCCAGCAGTCATAGCGGGGCAAGCTCCTACGAGCAGTACTTC.

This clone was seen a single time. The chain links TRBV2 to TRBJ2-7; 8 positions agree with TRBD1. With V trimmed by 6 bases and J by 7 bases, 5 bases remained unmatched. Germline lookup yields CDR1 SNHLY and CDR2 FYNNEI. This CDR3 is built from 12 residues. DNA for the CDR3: TGTGCCAGCAGCAGGACAGGGCGTGAGCAGTACTTC. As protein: CASSRTGREQYF. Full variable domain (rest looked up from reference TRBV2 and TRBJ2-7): EPEVTQTPSHQVTQMGQEVILRCVPISNHLYFYWYRQILGQKVEFLVSFYNNEISEKSEIFDDQFSVERPDGSNFTLKIRSTKLEDSAMYFCASSRTGREQYFGPGTRLTVT.

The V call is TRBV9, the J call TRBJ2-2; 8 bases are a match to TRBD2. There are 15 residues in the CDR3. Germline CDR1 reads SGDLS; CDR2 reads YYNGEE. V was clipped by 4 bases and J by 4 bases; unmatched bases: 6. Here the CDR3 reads CASSPGGASTGELFF. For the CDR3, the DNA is TGTGCCAGCAGCCCCGGGGGGGCCAGCACCGGGGAGCTGTTTTTT.

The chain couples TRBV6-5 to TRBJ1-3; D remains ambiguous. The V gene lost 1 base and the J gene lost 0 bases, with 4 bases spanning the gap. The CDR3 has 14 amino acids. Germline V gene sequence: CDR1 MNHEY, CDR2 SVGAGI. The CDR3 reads CASSYYSSGNTIYF. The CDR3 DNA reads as TGTGCCAGCAGTTACTACAGCTCTGGAAACACCATATATTTT.

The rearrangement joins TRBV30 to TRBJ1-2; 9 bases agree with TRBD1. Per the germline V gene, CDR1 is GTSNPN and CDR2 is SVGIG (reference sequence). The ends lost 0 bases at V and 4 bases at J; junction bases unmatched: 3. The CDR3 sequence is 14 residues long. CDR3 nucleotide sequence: TGTGCCTGGAGTGTACAGGGGGCTGGCTATGGCTACACCTTC. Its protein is CAWSVQGAGYGYTF.

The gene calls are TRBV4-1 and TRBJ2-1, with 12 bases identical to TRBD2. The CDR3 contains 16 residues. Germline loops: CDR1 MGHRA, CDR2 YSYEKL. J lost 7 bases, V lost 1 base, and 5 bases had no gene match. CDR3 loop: CASSQVLAGGINEQFF. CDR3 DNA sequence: TGCGCCAGCAGCCAAGTCCTAGCGGGGGGGATAAATGAGCAGTTCTTC.

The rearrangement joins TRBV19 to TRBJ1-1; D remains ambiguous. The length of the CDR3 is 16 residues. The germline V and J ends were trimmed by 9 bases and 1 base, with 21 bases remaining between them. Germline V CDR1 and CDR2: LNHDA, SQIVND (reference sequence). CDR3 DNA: TGTGCCAGCGGCCGAAGAGAGCTGGCGGGGAACACTGAAGCTTTCTTT. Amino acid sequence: CASGRRELAGNTEAFF.

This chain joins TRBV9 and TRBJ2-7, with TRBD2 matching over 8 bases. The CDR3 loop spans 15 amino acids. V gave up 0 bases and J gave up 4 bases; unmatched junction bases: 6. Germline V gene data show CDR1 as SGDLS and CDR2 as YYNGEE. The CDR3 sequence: CASSVAGGGPYEQYF. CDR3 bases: TGTGCCAGCAGCGTAGCTGGCGGGGGGCCTTACGAGCAGTACTTC.

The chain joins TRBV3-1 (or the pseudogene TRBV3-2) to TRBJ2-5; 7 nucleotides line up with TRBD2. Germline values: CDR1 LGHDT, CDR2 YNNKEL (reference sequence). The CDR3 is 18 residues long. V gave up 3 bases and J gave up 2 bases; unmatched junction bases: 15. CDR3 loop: CASSQVVGLAAEQETQYF. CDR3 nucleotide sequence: TGTGCCAGCAGCCAGGTCGTCGGTCTAGCGGCCGAGCAAGAGACCCAGTACTTC.

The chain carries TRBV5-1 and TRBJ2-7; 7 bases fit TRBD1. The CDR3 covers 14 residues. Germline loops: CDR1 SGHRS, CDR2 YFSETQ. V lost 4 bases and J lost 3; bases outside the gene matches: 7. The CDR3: CASSVTGDIYEQYF. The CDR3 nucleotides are TGCGCCAGCAGCGTTACAGGGGACATCTACGAGCAGTACTTC.

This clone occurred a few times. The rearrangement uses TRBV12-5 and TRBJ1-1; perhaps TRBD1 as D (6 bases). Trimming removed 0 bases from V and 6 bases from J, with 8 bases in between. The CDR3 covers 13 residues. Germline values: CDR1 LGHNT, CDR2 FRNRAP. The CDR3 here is CASGLVGGAEAFF. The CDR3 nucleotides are TGTGCTAGTGGTTTGGTAGGGGGGGCTGAAGCTTTCTTT.

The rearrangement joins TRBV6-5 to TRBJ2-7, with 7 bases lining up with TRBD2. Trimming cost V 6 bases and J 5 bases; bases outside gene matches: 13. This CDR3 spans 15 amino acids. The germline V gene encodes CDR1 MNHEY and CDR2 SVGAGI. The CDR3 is CASRDNSAGAHEQYF. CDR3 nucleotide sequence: TGTGCCAGCAGGGATAACAGCGCGGGAGCCCACGAGCAGTACTTC.

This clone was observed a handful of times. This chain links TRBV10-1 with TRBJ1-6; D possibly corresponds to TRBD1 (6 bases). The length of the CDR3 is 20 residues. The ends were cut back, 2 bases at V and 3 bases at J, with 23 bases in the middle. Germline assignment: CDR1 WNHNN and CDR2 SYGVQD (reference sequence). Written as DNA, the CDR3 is TGCGCCAGCAGTGAGCGCCAGGGGCCCCCGGCTCTTGGCTATAATTCACCCCTCCACTTT. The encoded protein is CASSERQGPPALGYNSPLHF.

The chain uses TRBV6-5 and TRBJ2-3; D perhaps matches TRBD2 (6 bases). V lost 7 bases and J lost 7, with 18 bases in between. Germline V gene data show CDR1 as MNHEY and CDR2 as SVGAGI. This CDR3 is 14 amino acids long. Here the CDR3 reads CASKDGRAQNTQYF. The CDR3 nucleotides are TGTGCCAGCAAAGACGGGAGAGCACAGAATACGCAGTATTTT.

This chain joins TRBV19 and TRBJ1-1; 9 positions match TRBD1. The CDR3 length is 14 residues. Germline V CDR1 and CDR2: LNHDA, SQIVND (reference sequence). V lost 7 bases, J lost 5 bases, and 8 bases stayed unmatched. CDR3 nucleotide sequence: TGTGCCAGTATAGGGACAGGGAAGGGAACTGAAGCTTTCTTT. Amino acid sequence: CASIGTGKGTEAFF.